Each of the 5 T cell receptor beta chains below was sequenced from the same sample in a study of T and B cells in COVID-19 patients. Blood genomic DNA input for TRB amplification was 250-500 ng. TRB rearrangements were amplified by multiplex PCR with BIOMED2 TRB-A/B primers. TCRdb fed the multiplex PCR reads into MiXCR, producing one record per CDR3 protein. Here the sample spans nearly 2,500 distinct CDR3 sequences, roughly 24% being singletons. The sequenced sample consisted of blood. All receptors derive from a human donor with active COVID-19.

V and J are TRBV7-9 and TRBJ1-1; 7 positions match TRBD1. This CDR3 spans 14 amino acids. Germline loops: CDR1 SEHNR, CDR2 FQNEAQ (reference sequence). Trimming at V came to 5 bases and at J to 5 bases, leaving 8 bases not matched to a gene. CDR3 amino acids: CASSTFRGVTEAFF. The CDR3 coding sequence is TGTGCCAGCAGCACCTTCAGGGGGGTGACTGAAGCTTTCTTT.

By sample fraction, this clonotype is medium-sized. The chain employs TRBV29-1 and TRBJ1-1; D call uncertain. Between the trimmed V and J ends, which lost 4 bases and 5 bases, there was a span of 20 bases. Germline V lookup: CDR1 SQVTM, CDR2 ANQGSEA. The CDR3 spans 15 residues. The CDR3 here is CSVVSPLHRGTEAFF. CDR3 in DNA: TGCAGCGTTGTAAGTCCACTCCACCGCGGGACTGAAGCTTTCTTT.

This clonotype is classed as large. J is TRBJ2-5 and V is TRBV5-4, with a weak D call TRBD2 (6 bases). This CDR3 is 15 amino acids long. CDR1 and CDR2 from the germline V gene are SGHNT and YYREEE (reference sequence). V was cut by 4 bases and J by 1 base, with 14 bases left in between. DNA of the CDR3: TGTGCCAGCAGCCCGGAGGGGCGGGGCCAAGAGACCCAGTACTTC. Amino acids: CASSPEGRGQETQYF.

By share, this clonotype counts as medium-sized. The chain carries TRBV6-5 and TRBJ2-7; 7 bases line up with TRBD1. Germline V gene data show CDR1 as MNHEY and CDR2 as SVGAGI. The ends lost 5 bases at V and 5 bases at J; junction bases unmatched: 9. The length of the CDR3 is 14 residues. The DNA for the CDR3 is TGTGCCAGCAGTGAACTCGGGACAGCCAACGAGCAGTACTTC. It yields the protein CASSELGTANEQYF.

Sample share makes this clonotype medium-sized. DNA for the CDR3: TGTGCCACCCGACAGGTGGCTGGGGCCAACGTCCTGACTTTC. Its translation is CATRQVAGANVLTF. The chain carries TRBV19 and TRBJ2-6; TRBD1 is a possible D gene (6 bases). Trimming took 10 bases from V and 2 from J, leaving 12 bases between them. The CDR3 length is 14 residues. Germline V gene lookup returns CDR1 LNHDA and CDR2 SQIVND (reference sequence).